The following is a T cell receptor (beta chain) sequence with its context. Which antigen it targets is not known. No much larger clone exists at a distance of one base, and base qualities are not known. No immune events such as infections were documented for the healthy donors during the collection period. Time-dependent variance in a beta-binomial model of T-cell clone differential abundance was calibrated using healthy-donor blood repertoires as a training cohort. The training cohort was composed of around ten healthy donors, 3 female and 7 male. Donor ages ranged from about 29 to 65 years, with an average of around 43 years. Whole blood, obtained from a commercial supplier, was collected from each healthy donor at three time points spaced about 2 weeks apart. For immunosequencing, genomic DNA was extracted from unsorted whole blood. These data belong to a study of identifying expanded T cells in peripheral blood (dated by TCRdb to about 2019). With respect to the entire study: Four technical replicates, made by sequencing separate aliquots from the same pool of genomic DNA, were compared pairwise.

The immunoSEQ Assay, which uses bias-controlled multiplex PCR amplification of genomic DNA, was used to profile TCRbeta CDR3 regions. Processing in the source paper ran as follows. To quantify the absolute abundance of each unique TCRbeta CDR3 region, the sequences were collapsed and filtered. Differential abundance was tested with a binomial (Fisher-equivalent) model and with a beta-binomial model adding time-dependent variance fitted from healthy donors. Clones with fewer than 5 combined templates were removed, and differential abundance was called for clones with a Benjamini-Hochberg FDR below 0.01. Using the form v = (b*log(k)+a)^2, the beta-binomial variance was modeled as a function of the total template count across the two samples. What TCRdb holds here is the immuneACCESS table cut down to in-frame rearrangements. Part of the clones is not present; checked against another copy, under half of the missing clones reflect an unresolved V gene, and the others are unexplained. V and J calls and clone size come straight from that table; D and trimming were deduced from the DNA. The sample records about 81,000 clones, 84% of which are singletons. Jointly, the top ten make up around 20% of the sample.

The investigation overall reported the following: In all healthy donors, the variance in clone template counts between samples taken roughly 14 days apart rose significantly as total template count increased. The authors expected biological variance in healthy repertoires might increase further over much longer intervals such as months to years. Across all healthy-donor time intervals, the beta-binomial model significantly cut both the number of clones called differentially abundant and the false-positive rate. The binomial model flagged around 1.2 differentially abundant clones between technical replicates, compared with 15 to 17 over around 2 weeks and approximately 20 over around four weeks.

The CDR3 holds 16 amino acids from the cysteine to the phenylalanine. The only DNA kept is the CDR3, 48 bases in frame from the first base. The germline V gene supplies CDR1 LGHNA and CDR2 YSLEER. For this chain, trimming is 4 bases at the V end and 0 bases at the J end, and the number of junction bases without a gene match is 6. This chain is built from TRBV4-3 and TRBJ2-3, with TRBD2 matching 8 junction bases. The specimen was blood. This TCR came from a person aged 18-70 years in good health. The nucleotide sequence is given as TGCGCCAGCAGCCGCACTAGCGGCCTTAGCACAGATACGCAGTATTTT. Its coded protein is CASSRTSGLSTDTQYF.